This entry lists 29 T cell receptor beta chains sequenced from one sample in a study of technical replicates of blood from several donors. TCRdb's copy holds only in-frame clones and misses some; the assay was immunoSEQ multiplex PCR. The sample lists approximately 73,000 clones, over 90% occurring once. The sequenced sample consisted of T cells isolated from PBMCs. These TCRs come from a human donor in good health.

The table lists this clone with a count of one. CDR3 amino acids: CASRKERGGTDTQYF. CDR3 DNA sequence: TGTGCCAGTAGAAAGGAGCGCGGAGGAACAGATACGCAGTATTTT. This chain joins TRBV19 and TRBJ2-3, with a possible D match to TRBD2 (5 bases). The germline V gene encodes CDR1 LNHDA and CDR2 SQIVND (reference sequence). Trimming removed 6 bases at V and 3 bases at J, with 16 bases between. The CDR3 covers 15 residues. The variable domain in full, completed from reference TRBV19 and TRBJ2-3, reads DGGITQSPKYLFRKEGQNVTLSCEQNLNHDAMYWYRQDPGQGLRLIYYSQIVNDFQKGDIAEGYSVSREKKESFPLTVTSAQKNPTAFYLCASRKERGGTDTQYFGPGTRLTVL.

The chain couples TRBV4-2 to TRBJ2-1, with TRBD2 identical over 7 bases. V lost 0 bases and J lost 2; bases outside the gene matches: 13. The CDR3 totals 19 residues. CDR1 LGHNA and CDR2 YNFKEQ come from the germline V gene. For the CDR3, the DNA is TGTGCCAGCAGCCAAGATGCCGCTAGCGGAAGCTCTGCCTACAATGAGCAGTTCTTC. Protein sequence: CASSQDAASGSSAYNEQFF.

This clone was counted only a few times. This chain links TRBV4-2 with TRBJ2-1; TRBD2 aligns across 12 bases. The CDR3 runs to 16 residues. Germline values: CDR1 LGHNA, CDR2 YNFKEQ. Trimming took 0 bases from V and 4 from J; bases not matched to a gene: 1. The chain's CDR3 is CASSQDGTSGYNEQFF. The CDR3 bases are TGTGCCAGCAGCCAAGATGGGACTAGCGGGTACAATGAGCAGTTCTTC.

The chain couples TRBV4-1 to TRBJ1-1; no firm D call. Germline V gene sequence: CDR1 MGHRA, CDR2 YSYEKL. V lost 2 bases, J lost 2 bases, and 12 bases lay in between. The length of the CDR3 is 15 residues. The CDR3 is CASSQTEGFNTEAFF. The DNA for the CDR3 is TGCGCCAGCAGCCAAACCGAGGGATTCAACACTGAAGCTTTCTTT.

DNA of the CDR3: TGTGCCAGCAGCTATAGAATGGGCACAGATACGCAGTATTTT. It codes for CASSYRMGTDTQYF. The chain employs TRBV7-9 and TRBJ2-3, with unresolved D. This CDR3 contains 14 residues. Trimming removed 4 bases at V and 1 base at J, with 9 bases between. Germline values: CDR1 SEHNR, CDR2 FQNEAQ (reference sequence).

The CDR3, as DNA: TGCGCCAGCAGCTTGGCAGGGGTATCCACAGATACGCAGTATTTT. It translates to CASSLAGVSTDTQYF. The genes are TRBV5-1 and TRBJ2-3; tentative D call: TRBD1 (6 bases). Looked up from germline, CDR1 is SGHRS and CDR2 is YFSETQ. The CDR3 consists of 15 residues. V was trimmed by 0 bases and J by 2 bases, leaving 10 bases between them.

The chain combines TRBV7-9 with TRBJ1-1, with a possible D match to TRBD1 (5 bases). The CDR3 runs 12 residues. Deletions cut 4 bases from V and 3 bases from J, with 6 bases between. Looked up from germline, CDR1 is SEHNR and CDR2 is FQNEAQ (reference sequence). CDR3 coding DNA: TGTGCCAGCAGCTCAGGGTACACTGAAGCTTTCTTT. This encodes CASSSGYTEAFF.

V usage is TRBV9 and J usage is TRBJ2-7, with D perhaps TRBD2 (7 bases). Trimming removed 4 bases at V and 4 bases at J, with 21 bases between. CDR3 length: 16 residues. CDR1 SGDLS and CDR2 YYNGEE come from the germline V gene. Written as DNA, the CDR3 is TGTGCCAGCAGCAGGTCTTCGGGGGGCGCTTTTTACGAGCAGTACTTC. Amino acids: CASSRSSGGAFYEQYF.

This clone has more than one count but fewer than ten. The CDR3 DNA follows: TGTGCCAGCAGCCAACCAAATACAGGTCCGAACACTGAAGCTTTCTTT. It translates to CASSQPNTGPNTEAFF. J is TRBJ1-1 and V is TRBV5-4, with D possibly TRBD1 on 5 matching bases. CDR3 length: 16 residues. Deletions cut 4 bases from V and 1 base from J, with 17 bases between. Germline V lookup: CDR1 SGHNT, CDR2 YYREEE (reference sequence).

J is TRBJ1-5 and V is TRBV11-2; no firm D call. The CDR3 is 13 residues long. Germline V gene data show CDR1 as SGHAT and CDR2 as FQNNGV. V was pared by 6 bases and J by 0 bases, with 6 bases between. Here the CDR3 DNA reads TGTGCCAGCAGTATGAGTAGCAATCAGCCCCAGCATTTT. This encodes CASSMSSNQPQHF.

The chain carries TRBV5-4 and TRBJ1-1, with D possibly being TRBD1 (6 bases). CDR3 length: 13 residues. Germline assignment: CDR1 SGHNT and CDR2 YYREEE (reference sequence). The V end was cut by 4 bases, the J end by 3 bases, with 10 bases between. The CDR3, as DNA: TGTGCCAGCAGCGTAACAGGGCACACTGAAGCTTTCTTT. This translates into CASSVTGHTEAFF.

CDR3 nucleotides: TGCGCCAGCAGCCAAGATACCCCGACTAGCGGGAGGCTTGGGCAGTTCTTC. Translating it yields CASSQDTPTSGRLGQFF. The chain links TRBV4-1 to TRBJ2-1, with TRBD2 matching over 13 bases. J gave up 12 bases and V 0 bases, and 11 bases lay outside the gene matches. Germline loops: CDR1 MGHRA, CDR2 YSYEKL. This CDR3 has 17 amino acids.

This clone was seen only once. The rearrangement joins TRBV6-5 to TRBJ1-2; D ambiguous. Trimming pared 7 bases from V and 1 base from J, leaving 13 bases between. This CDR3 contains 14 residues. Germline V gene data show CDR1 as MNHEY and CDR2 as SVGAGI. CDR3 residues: CASTNGVHNYGYTF. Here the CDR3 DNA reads TGTGCCAGCACCAACGGGGTACATAACTATGGCTACACCTTC.

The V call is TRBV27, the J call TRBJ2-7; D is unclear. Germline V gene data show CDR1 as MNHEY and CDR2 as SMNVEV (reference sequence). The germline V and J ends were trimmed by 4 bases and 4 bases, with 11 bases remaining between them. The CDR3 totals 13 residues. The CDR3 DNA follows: TGTGCCAGCAGTTCACGCCAGTATTACGAGCAGTACTTC. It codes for CASSSRQYYEQYF.

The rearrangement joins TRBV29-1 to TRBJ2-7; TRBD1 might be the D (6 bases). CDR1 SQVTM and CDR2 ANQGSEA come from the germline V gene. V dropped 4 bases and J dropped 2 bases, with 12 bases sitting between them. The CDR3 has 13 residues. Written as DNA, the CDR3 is TGCAGCGTTGTTAAGGACAGTACCTACGAGCAGTACTTC. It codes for CSVVKDSTYEQYF.

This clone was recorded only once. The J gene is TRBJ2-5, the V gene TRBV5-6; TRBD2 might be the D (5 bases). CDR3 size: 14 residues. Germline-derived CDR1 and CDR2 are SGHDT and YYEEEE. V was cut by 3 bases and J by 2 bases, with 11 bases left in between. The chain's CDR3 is CASSWTVRQETQYF. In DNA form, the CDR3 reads TGTGCCAGCAGCTGGACTGTCCGTCAAGAGACCCAGTACTTC.

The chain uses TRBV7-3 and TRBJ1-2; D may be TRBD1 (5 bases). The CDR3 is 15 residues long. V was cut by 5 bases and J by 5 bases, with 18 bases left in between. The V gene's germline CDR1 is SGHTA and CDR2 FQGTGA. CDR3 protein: CASSLTGGEGYGYTF. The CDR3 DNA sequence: TGTGCCAGCAGCCTCACGGGAGGGGAGGGTTATGGCTACACCTTC.

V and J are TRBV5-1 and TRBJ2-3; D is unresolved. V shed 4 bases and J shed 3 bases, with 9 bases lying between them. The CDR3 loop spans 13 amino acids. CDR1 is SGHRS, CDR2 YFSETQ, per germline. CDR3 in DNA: TGCGCCAGCAGCATTGAGAGGACAGATACGCAGTATTTT. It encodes CASSIERTDTQYF. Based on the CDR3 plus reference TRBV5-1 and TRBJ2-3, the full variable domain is KAGVTQTPRYLIKTRGQQVTLSCSPISGHRSVSWYQQTPGQGLQFLFEYFSETQRNKGNFPGRFSGRQFSNSRSEMNVSTLELGDSALYLCASSIERTDTQYFGPGTRLTVL.

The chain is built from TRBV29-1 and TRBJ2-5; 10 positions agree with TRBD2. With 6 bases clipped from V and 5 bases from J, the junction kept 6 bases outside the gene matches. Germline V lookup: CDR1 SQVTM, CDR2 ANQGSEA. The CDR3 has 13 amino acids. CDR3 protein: CSVKLAGMETQYF. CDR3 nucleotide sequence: TGCAGCGTCAAACTAGCGGGAATGGAGACCCAGTACTTC. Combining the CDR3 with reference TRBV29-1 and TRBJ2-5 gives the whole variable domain SAVISQKPSRDICQRGTSLTIQCQVDSQVTMMFWYRQQPGQSLTLIATANQGSEATYESGFVIDKFPISRPNLTFSTLTVSNMSPEDSSIYLCSVKLAGMETQYFGPGTRLLVL.

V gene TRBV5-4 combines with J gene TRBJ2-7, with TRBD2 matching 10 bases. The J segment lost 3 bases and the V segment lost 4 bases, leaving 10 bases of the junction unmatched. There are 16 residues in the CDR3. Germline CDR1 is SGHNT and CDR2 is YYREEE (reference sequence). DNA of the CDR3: TGTGCCAGCAGCCCCGGACTAGCGGAAATCCACTACGAGCAGTACTTC. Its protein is CASSPGLAEIHYEQYF.

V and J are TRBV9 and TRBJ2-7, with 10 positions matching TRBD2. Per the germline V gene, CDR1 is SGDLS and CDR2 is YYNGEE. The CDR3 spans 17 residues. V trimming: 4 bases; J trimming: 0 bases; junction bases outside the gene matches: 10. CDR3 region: CASSPGTSVASSYEQYF. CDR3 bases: TGTGCCAGCAGCCCAGGGACTAGCGTTGCTAGCTCCTACGAGCAGTACTTC.

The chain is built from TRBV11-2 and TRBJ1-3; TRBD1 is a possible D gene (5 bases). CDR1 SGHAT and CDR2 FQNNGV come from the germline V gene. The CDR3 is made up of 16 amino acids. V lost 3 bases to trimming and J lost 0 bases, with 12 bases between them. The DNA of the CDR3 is TGTGCCAGCAGCTTCGCAGGGCTGAGCTCTGGAAACACCATATATTTT. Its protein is CASSFAGLSSGNTIYF.

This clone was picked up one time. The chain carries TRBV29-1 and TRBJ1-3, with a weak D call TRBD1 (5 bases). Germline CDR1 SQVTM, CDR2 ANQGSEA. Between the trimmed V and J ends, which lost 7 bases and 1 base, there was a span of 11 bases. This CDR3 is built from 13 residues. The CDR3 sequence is CSASEGSGNTIYF. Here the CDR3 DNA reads TGCAGCGCTAGCGAGGGGTCTGGAAACACCATATATTTT. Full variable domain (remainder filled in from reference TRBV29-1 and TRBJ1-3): SAVISQKPSRDICQRGTSLTIQCQVDSQVTMMFWYRQQPGQSLTLIATANQGSEATYESGFVIDKFPISRPNLTFSTLTVSNMSPEDSSIYLCSASEGSGNTIYFGEGSWLTVV.

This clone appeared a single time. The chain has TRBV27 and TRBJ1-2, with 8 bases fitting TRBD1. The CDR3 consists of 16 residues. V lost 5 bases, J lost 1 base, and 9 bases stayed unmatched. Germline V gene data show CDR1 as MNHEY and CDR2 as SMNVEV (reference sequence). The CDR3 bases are TGTGCCAGCAGTACTAATCCGGGACAGGTTAACTATGGCTACACCTTC. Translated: CASSTNPGQVNYGYTF.

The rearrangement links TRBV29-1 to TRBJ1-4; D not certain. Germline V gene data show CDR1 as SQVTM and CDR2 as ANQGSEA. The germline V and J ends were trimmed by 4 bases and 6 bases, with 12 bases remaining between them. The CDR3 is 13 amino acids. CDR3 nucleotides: TGCAGCGTTGCTGGGCGTAATTATGAAAAACTGTTTTTT. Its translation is CSVAGRNYEKLFF.

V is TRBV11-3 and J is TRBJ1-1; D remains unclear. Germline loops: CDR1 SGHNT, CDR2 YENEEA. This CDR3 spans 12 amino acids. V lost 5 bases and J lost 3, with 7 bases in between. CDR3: CASSIRDTEAFF. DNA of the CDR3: TGTGCCAGCAGCATTCGGGACACTGAAGCTTTCTTT.

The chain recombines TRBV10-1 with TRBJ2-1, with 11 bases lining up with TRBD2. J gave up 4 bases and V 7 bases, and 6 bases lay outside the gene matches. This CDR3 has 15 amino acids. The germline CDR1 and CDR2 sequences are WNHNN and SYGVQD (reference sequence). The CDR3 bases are TGCGCCAGCATTCAGGGACTAGCGGAATACAATGAGCAGTTCTTC. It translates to CASIQGLAEYNEQFF.

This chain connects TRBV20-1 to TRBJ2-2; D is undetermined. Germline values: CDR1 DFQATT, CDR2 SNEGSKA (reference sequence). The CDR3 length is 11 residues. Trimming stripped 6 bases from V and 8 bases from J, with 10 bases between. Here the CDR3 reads CSADIAGELFF. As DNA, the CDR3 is TGCAGTGCCGATATAGCTGGGGAGCTGTTTTTT.

CDR3: CASSLSGGNTIYF. DNA for the CDR3: TGTGCCAGCAGCTTATCCGGGGGGAACACCATATATTTT. The chain carries TRBV7-3 and TRBJ1-3, with TRBD1 as a possible D gene (5 bases). In germline, CDR1 is SGHTA, CDR2 FQGTGA. Trimming pared 2 bases from V and 7 bases from J, leaving 9 bases between. The CDR3 extends over 13 amino acids. The full variable domain, rest sourced from reference TRBV7-3 and TRBJ1-3, is GAGVSQTPSNKVTEKGKYVELRCDPISGHTALYWYRQSLGQGPEFLIYFQGTGAADDSGLPNDRFFAVRPEGSVSTLKIQRTERGDSAVYLCASSLSGGNTIYFGEGSWLTVV.